These 29 T cell receptor beta chains were all obtained from the same sample, sequenced in a study of metastatic and nonmetastatic thyroid tumors. MiXCR was used by TCRdb to re-call the PCR reads. The sample carries about 25,000 clones, around 20% recorded once. No patient received treatment before thyroid surgery. Sequences were obtained from adjacent normal tissue. These receptors originate from a female donor with papillary thyroid cancer or a benign thyroid nodule (not recorded which). Some clones in this sample may be carry-over from other donors' samples.

This clone has more than one count but fewer than ten. The rearrangement joins TRBV6-2 or TRBV6-3 to TRBJ2-7; 11 positions match TRBD1. Germline V lookup: CDR1 MNHEY, CDR2 SVGEGT. V lost 8 bases, J lost 3 bases, and 3 bases stayed unmatched. This CDR3 spans 13 amino acids. CDR3 nucleotide sequence: TGTGCCAGCCGAGGGACAGGGGGCTACGAGCAGTACTTC. Amino acids: CASRGTGGYEQYF.

This clone came up a few times. V usage is TRBV12-3 or TRBV12-4 and J usage is TRBJ2-2, with a tentative D call TRBD1 (5 bases). This CDR3 region has 15 residues. V was clipped by 3 bases and J by 3 bases, with 11 bases between them. The CDR3 loop is CASSFGLGDTGELFF. In DNA, the CDR3 is TGTGCCAGCAGTTTTGGTCTAGGGGACACCGGGGAGCTGTTTTTT.

In the case of this clone: This likely comes from a read error, as the CDR3 has no conserved phenylalanine or tryptophan at its end. J is TRBJ2-5 and V is TRBV12-3 or TRBV12-4; unclear D gene. This CDR3 is 18 amino acids long. The V end lost 5 bases, the J end lost 5 bases, and 27 bases lay between the germline ends. CDR3 sequence (DNA): TGTGCCAGCAGTCCCATGAAGGCTAGTTGGAGTTTATTGGAGACCCAGTACTCC. Protein: CASSPMKASWSLLETQYS.

In its sample, this clone ranks as medium-sized. The chain is built from TRBV27 and TRBJ1-1; 7 nucleotides agree with TRBD1. This CDR3 region has 15 residues. The V gene's germline CDR1 is MNHEY and CDR2 SMNVEV (reference sequence). V shed 5 bases and J 4 bases; nucleotides not matched to a gene: 10. DNA of the CDR3: TGTGCCAGCAGTAATACAGGGGTCGGGGCCACTGAAGCTTTCTTT. Translation gives CASSNTGVGATEAFF.

This chain links TRBV18 with TRBJ2-3; D remains ambiguous. CDR3 length: 13 amino acids. Deletions cut 2 bases from V and 1 base from J, with 4 bases between. The germline V gene encodes CDR1 KGHSH and CDR2 LQKENI. Here the CDR3 reads CASSPGGTDTQYF. The CDR3 DNA sequence: TGTGCCAGCTCACCAGGGGGCACAGATACGCAGTATTTT.

The chain employs TRBV9 and TRBJ2-1; D possibly corresponds to TRBD2 (5 bases). Trimming pared 5 bases from V and 5 bases from J, leaving 17 bases between. CDR1 and CDR2 from the germline V gene are SGDLS and YYNGEE. This CDR3 has 15 amino acids. CDR3 sequence (DNA): TGTGCCAGCAGTGAGGGCCTCCTAATTAACAATGAGCAGTTCTTC. This sequence encodes CASSEGLLINNEQFF.

Regarding this clone: This same CDR3 is encoded by further DNA sequences in the sample. This chain joins TRBV27 and TRBJ2-5; TRBD2 agrees at 12 bases. CDR1 MNHEY and CDR2 SMNVEV come from the germline V gene (reference sequence). V was pared by 3 bases and J by 3 bases, with 8 bases of the junction left unmatched. The CDR3 is made up of 17 amino acids. CDR3 sequence reads: CASSFPTSGGREETQYF. CDR3 coding DNA: TGTGCCAGCAGTTTCCCGACTAGCGGGGGAAGGGAAGAGACCCAGTACTTC.

This clone came up a few times. A single base separates this from a much larger clone, so it may be a read error. The rearrangement uses TRBV4-1 and TRBJ1-4; maybe TRBD1 (5 bases). The CDR3 loop spans 14 amino acids. Per germline, CDR1 MGHRA and CDR2 YSYEKL. In nucleotides, the CDR3 is TGCGCCAGCAGCCAAGACCAGGGTAGGGAAAAACTGGTTTTT. It is translated as CASSQDQGREKLVF.

This clone has just a few counts. The rearrangement uses TRBV6-1 and TRBJ2-7; no clear D gene. Trimming took off 6 bases at V and 2 bases at J, with 11 bases between the two ends. The CDR3 loop spans 13 amino acids. The germline V gene has CDR1 MNHNS and CDR2 SASEGT. The CDR3 DNA follows: TGTGCCAGCAGCCTCGTTGGAACCTACGAGCAGTACTTC. The encoded protein is CASSLVGTYEQYF.

The rearrangement links TRBV5-6 to TRBJ1-1; D gene ambiguous. The length of the CDR3 is 14 residues. Per germline, CDR1 SGHDT and CDR2 YYEEEE. V lost 1 base and J 6 bases, leaving 13 bases between the germline ends. CDR3 protein: CASSLFTGLAEAFF. In nucleotides, the CDR3 is TGTGCCAGCAGCTTGTTTACGGGTCTAGCTGAAGCTTTCTTT.

The sample holds many counts of this clone. The gene calls are TRBV20-1 and TRBJ2-3, with 10 bases lining up with TRBD1. The length of the CDR3 is 15 residues. CDR1 and CDR2 from the germline V gene are DFQATT and SNEGSKA (reference sequence). Trimming cost V 5 bases and J 2 bases; bases outside gene matches: 7. This chain's CDR3 is CSALTGTGVTDTQYF. The DNA for the CDR3 is TGCAGTGCTCTAACCGGGACAGGGGTCACAGATACGCAGTATTTT.

The table lists this clone with many counts. The V gene is TRBV20-1, the J gene TRBJ2-1; D unclear. The ends were cut back, 3 bases at V and 0 bases at J, with 6 bases in the middle. Germline CDR1 is DFQATT and CDR2 is SNEGSKA (reference sequence). CDR3 length: 13 residues. The CDR3 protein is CSASPSSYNEQFF. The CDR3 DNA reads TGCAGTGCTAGCCCGAGCTCCTACAATGAGCAGTTCTTC.

This clone was counted many times. Written as DNA, the CDR3 is TGTGCCATCAGTGAGTGGTTTGTAGGGGGAAGCAATCAGCCCCAGCATTTT. Its protein is CAISEWFVGGSNQPQHF. V and J are TRBV10-3 and TRBJ1-5; D is possibly TRBD1 (6 bases). This CDR3 is built from 17 residues. Looked up from germline, CDR1 is ENHRY and CDR2 is SYGVKD. V was pared by 1 base and J by 1 base, with 14 bases between.

The table lists this clone with many counts. This chain joins TRBV3-1 and TRBJ2-3, with 12 positions matching TRBD2. Trimming at V came to 4 bases and at J to 5 bases, leaving 10 bases not matched to a gene. Germline V gives CDR1 LGHDT, CDR2 YNNKEL (reference sequence). There are 17 residues in the CDR3. The CDR3 loop reads CASSLRTSGVGIDTQYF. The CDR3 nucleotides read TGTGCCAGCAGCCTCAGGACTAGCGGGGTTGGGATAGATACGCAGTATTTT.

The table lists this clone with many counts. The CDR3 nucleotides are TGTGCCAGCAGCTTTACGGGAGCCCGGGAGCTGTTTTTT. It translates to CASSFTGARELFF. This chain connects TRBV5-6 to TRBJ2-2; TRBD2 might be the D (6 bases). CDR1 and CDR2 (germline): SGHDT, YYEEEE. The CDR3 runs 13 residues. Trimming shortened V by 2 bases and J by 9 bases, and 11 bases separated the two germline ends.

The table lists this clone with many counts. The rearrangement links TRBV4-2 to TRBJ1-6, with 11 bases identical to TRBD1. This CDR3 comprises 16 residues. From germline, CDR1 is LGHNA and CDR2 YNFKEQ. The trim removed 0 bases at V and 10 bases at J, leaving 5 bases unmatched. The CDR3 sequence: CASSQDLGTGGSPLHF. In DNA, the CDR3 is TGTGCCAGCAGCCAAGATCTTGGGACAGGGGGATCACCCCTCCACTTT.

With respect to this clone: This may stem from a read error, because a much larger clone lies one nucleotide away. The sample has other DNA sequences that encode this CDR3 too. The V and J genes are TRBV20-1 and TRBJ2-3, with D maybe TRBD2 (5 bases). The CDR3 loop spans 16 amino acids. V shed 0 bases and J shed 2 bases, with 15 bases lying between them. Germline CDR1 and CDR2: DFQATT and SNEGSKA (reference sequence). In nucleotides, the CDR3 is TGCAGTGCTAGAGACCCCCGAGGCGGGTACACAGATACGCAGTATTTT. Residues: CSARDPRGGYTDTQYF.

This clone has only one observation. The CDR3 end shows no conserved phenylalanine or tryptophan, and so a read error is likely. The chain uses TRBV20-1 and TRBJ2-2; D possibly corresponds to TRBD2 (6 bases). The CDR3 runs 16 residues. V was cut by 5 bases and J by 4 bases, with 20 bases left in between. Germline V gene lookup returns CDR1 DFQATT and CDR2 SNEGSKA (reference sequence). CDR3 amino acids: CSAGGAGTPGTGELFL. The CDR3 nucleotides read TGCAGTGCTGGCGGGGCCGGGACGCCGGGCACCGGGGAGCTGTTTCTT.

This clone has a count of ten or more. The gene calls are TRBV20-1 and TRBJ2-1, with 9 bases matching TRBD1. Losses at the gene ends were 5 bases for V and 4 bases for J; bases not matched to a gene: 15. The CDR3 is 17 residues long. The germline CDR1 and CDR2 sequences are DFQATT and SNEGSKA (reference sequence). In DNA form, the CDR3 reads TGCAGTGCTTTGCCGGGGACAGGGCTGTCCCGGTACAATGAGCAGTTCTTC. Its translation is CSALPGTGLSRYNEQFF.

On this clone itself: A read error may account for a junction end that differs from germline. J is TRBJ2-6 and V is TRBV19, with 8 nucleotides matching TRBD1. Germline V gives CDR1 LNHDA, CDR2 SQIVND (reference sequence). There are 17 residues in the CDR3. This chain's CDR3 is CASSMGQVTSGSNFLTF. The CDR3 nucleotides are TGTGCCAGTAGTATGGGACAGGTGACCTCTGGGTCCAACTTCCTGACTTTC.

CDR3 in amino acids: CASSVEGQSYEQYF. The DNA of the CDR3 is TGTGCCAGCAGCGTAGAGGGGCAGTCCTACGAGCAGTACTTC. The chain employs TRBV9 and TRBJ2-7, with a possible D match to TRBD1 (5 bases). The length of the CDR3 is 14 residues. Germline V CDR1 and CDR2: SGDLS, YYNGEE. The V and J ends lost 0 bases and 1 base respectively, with 8 bases between them. Based on the CDR3 plus reference TRBV9 and TRBJ2-7, the full variable domain is DSGVTQTPKHLITATGQRVTLRCSPRSGDLSVYWYQQSLDQGLQFLIQYYNGEERAKGNILERFSAQQFPDLHSELNLSSLELGDSALYFCASSVEGQSYEQYFGPGTRLTVT.

This clone was seen ten or more times. The CDR3 here is CSAPDRVSYNEQFF. As DNA, the CDR3 is TGCAGCGCCCCGGACAGAGTCTCCTACAATGAGCAGTTCTTC. The rearrangement joins TRBV29-1 to TRBJ2-1; a weak D match, TRBD1 (6 bases). This CDR3 is 14 amino acids long. Per germline, CDR1 SQVTM and CDR2 ANQGSEA. V shed 7 bases and J shed 0 bases, with 13 bases lying between them.

By frequency in the sample, this clone is large (0.1 to 1%). Other DNA sequences in this specimen translate into the identical CDR3. The chain couples TRBV2 to TRBJ2-3; D is perhaps TRBD1 (6 bases). CDR1 SNHLY and CDR2 FYNNEI come from the germline V gene. The CDR3 is 15 residues long. The V and J ends lost 2 bases and 2 bases respectively, with 11 bases between them. For the CDR3, the DNA is TGTGCCAGCAGTGAAACAGGGTCCTCCACAGATACGCAGTATTTT. This translates into CASSETGSSTDTQYF.

The chain joins TRBV19 to TRBJ2-5, with D perhaps assigned TRBD1 or TRBD2 (6 bases each). V was trimmed by 6 bases and J by 5 bases, leaving 16 bases between them. The CDR3 sequence is 14 residues long. Per the germline V gene, CDR1 is LNHDA and CDR2 is SQIVND (reference sequence). In nucleotides, the CDR3 is TGTGCCAGTAGAAGAGGGGGGCCCGGGGAGACCCAGTACTTC. It translates to CASRRGGPGETQYF.

This sequence joins TRBV2 and TRBJ1-5; no definite D call. V was clipped by 4 bases and J by 2 bases, with 18 bases between them. The CDR3 runs to 17 residues. CDR1 is SNHLY and CDR2 is FYNNEI in the germline V gene. This CDR3 is CASSAQKTWMGNQPQHF. CDR3 DNA sequence: TGTGCCAGCAGTGCCCAAAAAACCTGGATGGGCAATCAGCCCCAGCATTTT.

This clone showed up many times. V gene TRBV7-9 combines with J gene TRBJ1-1; D remains ambiguous. The germline gives CDR1 SEHNR, CDR2 FQNEAQ (reference sequence). V gave up 1 base and J gave up 1 base, with 7 bases separating them. CDR3 length: 14 residues. CDR3 in DNA: TGTGCCAGCAGCTTAGAGGGTTGGAACACTGAAGCTTTCTTT. Protein sequence: CASSLEGWNTEAFF.

The chain couples TRBV5-1 to TRBJ2-7; 9 bases fit TRBD2. V dropped 0 bases and J dropped 4; count of bases not matched to a gene: 5. This CDR3 spans 15 amino acids. CDR1 is SGHRS, CDR2 YFSETQ, per germline. CDR3 in DNA: TGCGCCAGCAGCTTGGGGTCTAGCGGGGTTTACGAGCAGTACTTC. Encoded protein: CASSLGSSGVYEQYF.

Within the sample, this clone is medium-sized (0.01 to 0.1%). The chain is built from TRBV2 and TRBJ1-6; weak D call: TRBD1 (5 bases). Per the germline V gene, CDR1 is SNHLY and CDR2 is FYNNEI. V was pared by 0 bases and J by 10 bases, with 13 bases between. CDR3 length: 15 residues. The CDR3 loop is CASSEAAGGGSPLHF. Here the CDR3 DNA reads TGTGCCAGCAGTGAAGCTGCGGGGGGAGGATCACCCCTCCACTTT.

With respect to this clone: The junction departs from germline at one end; a sequencing error may be responsible. V gene TRBV5-1 combines with J gene TRBJ2-7; the D is unclear. Germline V gene sequence: CDR1 SGHRS, CDR2 YFSETQ. CDR3 length: 11 residues. The CDR3 protein is CASSSYNDQYF. CDR3 coding DNA: TGCGCCAGCAGCTCCTACAACGATCAGTACTTC.